This TCR beta chain derives from a study of tumor-infiltrating lymphocytes in primary liver carcinoma (dated by TCRdb to 2017 to 2019). In terms of the full investigation: Between November 2015 and March 2016, 4 or 5 patients in China with histopathologically diagnosed primary liver carcinoma had surgical resection. Of the five patients, three men and two women aged 30 to 69 years, four had hepatocellular carcinoma and one had combined HCC and intrahepatic cholangiocarcinoma. The five patients had tumors of stage T1-T3 N0M0, with maximum diameters ranging from about 4.2 to 10 cm. Roughly 3.65 to 7.13 million productive TCRbeta reads were obtained per sample, and no significant difference in read depth was found between tissue types. TCRbeta repertoire sequencing, expression microarrays and whole-exome sequencing were combined in the study across five regions of each liver tumor, with adjacent normal tissue and blood also included. TCRbeta repertoire sequencing covered 35 specimens from 5 patients: roughly 25 tumor regions, 5 adjacent noncancerous liver tissues and 5 peripheral blood samples. Repertoires from technical replicates were highly reproducible, with mean shared-clone rates near 0.89 and correlation coefficients above 0.98. Beyond this particular receptor, the publication reports: Repertoire overlap was higher between tumor regions (mean around 36%) than tumor-adjacent (approximately 17%) or tumor-blood (approximately 14%) pairs, consistent with antigen-driven expansion. Because sequencing covered only the TCR beta chain and unpaired alpha chains were not captured, true repertoire diversity is likely underestimated. With just 4 to 6 patients in the study, the authors point out that the findings should be validated in a larger study. Because the samples were bulk and unsorted, CD4+ and CD8+ T cell repertoires could not be compared. The top 250 clones accounted for a significantly greater share of the repertoire in tumors than in blood (p = 0.039).

As to this clonotype: The antigen this receptor binds is unknown. A much bigger clone sits one base away, suggesting this may be a read error.

Blood RNA was extracted from unsorted whole blood using TRIzol reagent, and germline DNA was obtained with the DNeasy Blood & Tissue kit. Chronic HBV infection was present in the patients, and the patients were treatment-naive at sampling. Before surgery, about 4 milliliters of peripheral blood were drawn into K2EDTA tubes. TCRbeta-specific cDNA was reverse-transcribed from 500 ng total RNA using a constant-region primer and ProtoScript II reverse transcriptase. The TCRbeta libraries were prepared through three rounds of nested multiplex PCR following a slightly modified ARM-PCR procedure. Multiplex TRBV1-TRBV30 forward primers and a Cbeta reverse primer were used in the first two PCR rounds, each of which was run for 10 cycles. Sample barcodes and Illumina adapters were added in a final 25-cycle PCR using Deep VentR polymerase. Before sequencing, amplicons of 200-500 bp were purified from gel using a QIAquick gel extraction kit. The TCRbeta amplicons were sequenced with 250-bp paired-end reads on an Illumina HiSeq 2500. The paper's processing steps were these. Quality trimming of reads was performed with Trimmomatic v0.33, and paired reads were merged with FLASH v1.2.11 so that full CDR3 sequences could be recovered. MiGEC v1.2.1b assigned V, D and J germline segments to the rearranged TCRbeta sequences. Clonotype statistics, along with Shannon-Wiener diversity indices, were calculated using VDJtools v1.0.0. To reduce sampling bias, subsequent analyses other than the diversity analysis used only the 250 most abundant clonotypes in each sample. TCRdb trimmed public reads at Q25 via fastp, called clones via MiXCR and kept in-frame beta chains. Identical CDR3 proteins give one entry, which carries the most common genes and DNA. TCRdb's processing, not the study's, gives the V and J calls here. Across this sample there are approximately 340,000 distinct CDR3 sequences, with 65% seen only once. About 6.1% of the sample lies in the top ten.

From the cysteine through the phenylalanine, the CDR3 covers 15 amino acids. The only DNA kept is the CDR3, 45 bases in frame from the first base. The germline V gene yields MDHEN for CDR1 and SYDVKM for CDR2. The rearranged segments are TRBV28 and TRBJ2-2; the D gene could be TRBD1 or TRBD2, each one agreeing over 5 bases. The sequence was obtained from a man aged 40-50 years with primary liver carcinoma and hepatitis B virus infection. The sample was peripheral blood. The sequenced DNA: TGTGTCAGCAGTTTCCGCCCTGGGGGCACCGGGGAGCTGTTTTTT. Its protein reads: CVSSFRPGGTGELFF.